The clone carrying this TCR beta chain was found a few times. Its antigen remains unidentified. This entry comes from a study of early T cells in non-severe SARS-CoV-2 infection. In the study overall: Whole-blood bulk RNA, unsorted, was sequenced, and chains were unpaired.

V was pared by 11 bases and J by 5 bases, with 14 bases of the junction left unmatched. Per the germline V gene, CDR1 is MDHEN and CDR2 is SYDVKM. The CDR3 consists of 15 residues. Overall study findings and caveats: Using VDJdb, the matching emphasized anti-spike CD8 responses while missing private and CD4 specificities.

Unique molecular identifiers were affixed to single, distinct cDNA molecules. TCRdb reprocessed the 5' RACE reads with MiXCR, giving one entry per CDR3 protein. The sample includes more than 80,000 distinct CDR3 sequences, 16% of them seen just once. The rearrangement joins TRBV28 to TRBJ2-5, with 10 bases that match TRBD1. Sequenced material: whole blood. The sequence derives from an adult who was a healthcare worker with PCR-confirmed SARS-CoV-2 infection or an uninfected control (not recorded which). The CDR3 nucleotides read TGTGCCCACAGCAGTAGACAGGGGGCCGGGGAGACCCAGTACTTC. Translating gives CAHSSRQGAGETQYF. Using reference TRBV28 and TRBJ2-5 for the parts outside the CDR3, the full variable domain is DVKVTQSSRYLVKRTGEKVFLECVQDMDHENMFWYRQDPGLGLRLIYFSYDVKMKEKGDIPEGYSVSREKKERFSLILESASTNQTSMYLCAHSSRQGAGETQYFGPGTRLLVL.